This T cell receptor (beta chain) was sequenced for a study of cytomegalovirus exposure and HLA in healthy donors. Study in general: Early released data comprised tens of millions of unique TCRs from HLA-typed donors. Study results and limitations: The study flagged roughly 160 TCR beta chains as cytomegalovirus-associated. A later analysis linked a missense DCLRE1C variant to TCR beta V- and J-gene trimming. Earlier analysis yielded a pattern in which most TCR beta V segments were productive about 90% or about 30% of the time.

The PCR employed 60 Vbeta primers together with 13 Jbeta primers. Using immunoSEQ multiplex PCR, the repertoire was profiled, and TCRdb retains in-frame clones only, with some absent. The table lists some 150,000 clones, 77% of them singletons. The CDR3 totals 14 residues. J was trimmed by 0 bases and V by 7 bases; bases with no gene match: 5. Germline assignment: CDR1 MNHNS and CDR2 SASEGT. Points on this clone: Its antigen remains unknown.

The origin of this receptor is a male donor in good health and CMV-seronegative. The specimen was PBMCs. The chain carries TRBV6-1 and TRBJ2-7; 8 positions agree with TRBD1. In nucleotides, the CDR3 is TGTGCCAGCATAAGACAGGGGAGCTCCTACGAGCAGTACTTC. Its translation: CASIRQGSSYEQYF.